This T cell receptor beta chain stems from a study of Ad26.COV2.S vaccination and SARS-CoV-2 variants. The CDR3 totals 15 residues. The germline V gene has CDR1 SGHNT and CDR2 YYREEE (reference sequence). The V and J ends lost 3 bases and 6 bases respectively, with 13 bases between them. Data came from immunoSEQ multiplex PCR; TCRdb stores just in-frame clones and leaves some out. The sample includes around 450,000 clones, roughly nine tenths of them seen just once. Indicated treatment: roughly 18 received Ad26.COV2.S at low or high dose, single or two shots; 5 received placebo; per-sample allocation not given. The samples date from day 63 after the first vaccine or placebo injection.

The receptor was isolated from a person between 18 and 65 years old who received the Ad26.COV2.S COVID-19 vaccine or a placebo. The specimen was peripheral blood, collected in a trial of Ad26.COV2.S vaccine versus placebo. This chain uses TRBV5-4 with TRBJ1-6, with D tentatively TRBD1 (6 bases). CDR3 amino acids: CASSSWGLGNSPLHF. The CDR3 DNA follows: TGTGCCAGCAGCTCCTGGGGGCTGGGTAATTCACCCCTCCACTTT.